This TCR beta chain was identified during a study of shared clonotypes between healthy human individuals. Sequenced by immunoSEQ multiplex PCR; TCRdb stores in-frame clones only, minus some. This table has 650,000 to 750,000 clones, less than 80% appearing once. Turning to this clone: Antigen specificity is unknown.

Study conclusions and caveats: Clonotypes shared by all four sorted-subset donors had higher generation probabilities than non-shared clonotypes.

The TCR sequence derives from a woman younger than 45 in good health. Sequenced material: memory CD4+ T cells sorted from blood. Subset of the sample: CD45RA-negative fraction.

For the CDR3, the DNA is TGTGCCAGCAGAGCCGGGCCCACACGACGCACAGATACGCAGTATTTT. Translating it yields CASRAGPTRRTDTQYF. The chain combines TRBV27 with TRBJ2-3; unclear D gene. The CDR3 totals 16 residues. CDR1 and CDR2 (germline): MNHEY, SMNVEV (reference sequence). Between the trimmed V and J ends, which lost 6 bases and 1 base, there was a span of 17 bases.